These 10 T cell receptor beta chains originate from one sample sequenced in a study of regulatory T cells in long-lasting Graves disease. The time point denotes: newly diagnosed GD, antithyroid drugs for less than 3 months. PBMC-derived RNA was used for the TCR library. Relying on iRepertoire HTBI primers and Arm-PCR of CDR3 regions, the team built TCR beta libraries. One entry per CDR3 protein results from TCRdb running MiXCR on the multiplex PCR reads. The sample carries some 250,000 distinct CDR3 sequences, around 20% recorded once. This specimen consisted of peripheral blood mononuclear cells (PBMCs), obtained at new diagnosis, from a patient treated with antithyroid drugs. The receptors shown here come from a female donor with Graves disease.

CDR3 bases: TGTGCCAGCAGCTTAGCGGGTGGGAGGGCGACCCAGTACTTC. Translated, it gives CASSLAGGRATQYF. This chain uses TRBV7-6 with TRBJ2-5; TRBD2 matches at 7 bases. This CDR3 has 14 residues. From germline, CDR1 is SGHVS and CDR2 FNYEAQ. Trimming removed 0 bases from V and 7 bases from J; junction bases left unmatched: 5.

At least ten counts were recorded for this clonotype. The CDR3 sequence: CASSLRVTGGGGNYSGNTIYF. In DNA form, the CDR3 reads TGTGCCAGCAGCTTAAGGGTTACCGGAGGGGGCGGCAATTACTCTGGAAACACCATATATTTT. This chain joins TRBV7-3 and TRBJ1-3, with TRBD1 matching 7 bases. Unmatched junction bases numbered 18, after V lost 1 base and J lost 0 bases. Germline-derived CDR1 and CDR2 are SGHTA and FQGTGA. The CDR3 is 21 residues long.

This clonotype came up many times. The chain couples TRBV6-5 to TRBJ2-2, with D uncertain. The CDR3 has 14 residues. Germline V lookup: CDR1 MNHEY, CDR2 SVGAGI. V gave up 2 bases and J gave up 3 bases, with 7 bases separating them. CDR3 DNA sequence: TGTGCCAGCAGTTACACCCTGGACACCGGGGAGCTGTTTTTT. It specifies CASSYTLDTGELFF.

The chain is built from TRBV7-9 and TRBJ1-3, with TRBD1 as a possible D gene (5 bases). This CDR3 comprises 18 residues. The V end was cut by 5 bases, the J end by 2 bases, with 22 bases between. CDR1 and CDR2 (germline): SEHNR, FQNEAQ (reference sequence). The CDR3 loop reads CASSPRRFSGGAGNTIYF. In DNA, the CDR3 is TGTGCCAGCAGCCCGAGGCGGTTTAGCGGGGGGGCTGGAAACACCATATATTTT. Combining the CDR3 with reference TRBV7-9 and TRBJ1-3 gives the whole variable domain DTGVSQNPRHKITKRGQNVTFRCDPISEHNRLYWYRQTLGQGPEFLTYFQNEAQLEKSRLLSDRFSAERPKGSFSTLEIQRTEQGDSAMYLCASSPRRFSGGAGNTIYFGEGSWLTVV.

This clonotype was found many times. This chain uses TRBV24-1 with TRBJ1-1; D is perhaps TRBD1 (6 bases). The CDR3 is made up of 15 amino acids. Trimming shortened V by 3 bases and J by 3 bases, and 13 bases separated the two germline ends. Germline V gene lookup returns CDR1 KGHDR and CDR2 SFDVKD. CDR3 sequence: CATSDPAGVHTEAFF. Here the CDR3 DNA reads TGTGCCACCAGTGATCCCGCAGGGGTCCACACTGAAGCTTTCTTT.

This clonotype was seen repeatedly, ten times or more. CDR3 nucleotide sequence: TGTGCCAGCAGCCTCCAACCCCAGCGGGACTCCACAGATACGCAGTATTTT. The encoded protein is CASSLQPQRDSTDTQYF. The chain combines TRBV7-3 with TRBJ2-3; 7 bases line up with TRBD2. The CDR3 is made up of 17 amino acids. Germline CDR1 is SGHTA and CDR2 is FQGTGA. V shed 5 bases, J shed 2 bases, and the junction held 13 bases outside the gene matches.

In this sample, this clonotype turned up a few times. This chain links TRBV7-3 with TRBJ2-3; D is perhaps TRBD2 (6 bases). Germline-derived CDR1 and CDR2 are SGHTA and FQGTGA. V lost 1 base, J lost 5 bases, and 7 bases lay in between. This CDR3 region has 13 residues. The CDR3 sequence: CASSLISGDTQYF. CDR3 DNA sequence: TGTGCCAGCAGCTTAATTAGCGGAGATACGCAGTATTTT.

This clonotype was detected many times. This chain links TRBV24-1 with TRBJ2-2; D ambiguous. Per the germline V gene, CDR1 is KGHDR and CDR2 is SFDVKD. V was clipped by 5 bases and J by 2 bases, with 11 bases between them. The CDR3 is 15 residues long. The CDR3 region has the DNA TGTGCCACCAGTGCCCCCCTGGATAACACCGGGGAGCTGTTTTTT. Its protein product is CATSAPLDNTGELFF.

This clonotype has a count of ten or more. The CDR3 sequence is CASSWGGTADTEAFF. CDR3 in DNA: TGTGCCAGCAGCTGGGGGGGAACGGCGGACACTGAAGCTTTCTTT. The chain joins TRBV11-3 to TRBJ1-1, with a tentative D call TRBD1 (5 bases). Germline CDR1 SGHNT, CDR2 YENEEA. This CDR3 comprises 15 residues. Trimming left V 4 bases short and J 3 bases short, with 15 bases between. The whole variable domain, remainder taken from reference TRBV11-3 and TRBJ1-1, is EAGVVQSPRYKIIEKKQPVAFWCNPISGHNTLYWYLQNLGQGPELLIRYENEEAVDDSQLPKDRFSAERLKGVDSTLKIQPAELGDSAVYLCASSWGGTADTEAFFGQGTRLTVV.

This clonotype has a count of ten or more. The CDR3 reads CASSRSQDRTMEADYEQYF. The CDR3 nucleotides are TGCGCCAGCAGCAGGTCTCAGGACAGAACCATGGAGGCCGACTACGAGCAGTACTTC. The genes are TRBV5-1 and TRBJ2-7; a weak D match, TRBD1 (6 bases). This CDR3 comprises 19 residues. The germline gives CDR1 SGHRS, CDR2 YFSETQ. Between the trimmed V and J ends, which lost 4 bases and 3 bases, there was a span of 29 bases.